A single sample gave rise to the 8 T cell receptor beta chains below, sequenced in a study of cytomegalovirus exposure and HLA in healthy donors. The PCR employed 60 Vbeta primers together with 13 Jbeta primers. Clones were read by immunoSEQ multiplex PCR, and TCRdb kept only the in-frame ones, dropping some. The sample holds about 160,000 clones; about 79% are singletons and the top ten take just under 1%. Sequencing was carried out using PBMCs. These receptors were obtained from a woman in her forties or fifties in good health and CMV-seropositive.

The V gene is TRBV2, the J gene TRBJ2-3; D is unclear. CDR3 length: 14 residues. With 3 bases removed from V and 0 bases from J, the gap between germline ends came to 7 bases. CDR1 is SNHLY, CDR2 FYNNEI, per germline. The CDR3 region is CASSEAISTDTQYF. Here the CDR3 DNA reads TGTGCCAGCAGTGAGGCAATTAGCACAGATACGCAGTATTTT.

This clone was seen only a few times. The rearrangement uses TRBV6-5 and TRBJ1-1; D is undetermined. The CDR3 runs 14 residues. CDR1 is MNHEY and CDR2 is SVGAGI in the germline V gene. Trimming removed 2 bases at V and 1 base at J, with 8 bases between. CDR3 sequence: CASSYGSGNTEAFF. CDR3 coding DNA: TGTGCCAGCAGTTACGGTTCGGGGAACACTGAAGCTTTCTTT.

The DNA for the CDR3 is TGTGCCAGCAGCCGGGAGGCGGGGGGGCCAACCGGGGAGCTGTTTTTT. Protein: CASSREAGGPTGELFF. V usage is TRBV7-2 and J usage is TRBJ2-2; 9 nucleotides line up with TRBD2. Germline-derived CDR1 and CDR2 are SGHTA and FQGNSA. The CDR3 is 16 amino acids. The junction had 9 bases not matched to a gene; V was cut back by 5 bases and J by 5 bases.

This clone appeared once. The rearrangement links TRBV9 to TRBJ2-1; 12 nucleotides line up with TRBD2. The CDR3 consists of 16 residues. Trimming cost V 0 bases and J 9 bases; bases outside gene matches: 7. The germline V gene encodes CDR1 SGDLS and CDR2 YYNGEE. The CDR3 coding sequence is TGTGCCAGCAGCGTAGAGACTAGCGGGAGCGGGATTGAGCAGTTCTTC. Translation: CASSVETSGSGIEQFF.

This chain connects TRBV5-1 to TRBJ1-1; a weak D match, TRBD1 (6 bases). Trimming pared 4 bases from V and 1 base from J, leaving 8 bases between. CDR1 and CDR2 (germline): SGHRS, YFSETQ. The CDR3 is 13 amino acids. CDR3 loop: CASSEGENTEAFF. The CDR3 nucleotides are TGCGCCAGCAGCGAGGGGGAGAACACTGAAGCTTTCTTT.

The chain is built from TRBV19 and TRBJ2-6, with 8 positions matching TRBD2. CDR1 is LNHDA, CDR2 SQIVND, per germline (reference sequence). The CDR3 contains 17 residues. V lost 6 bases to trimming and J lost 0 bases; unmatched junction nucleotides: 7. The CDR3 spells CASSTGGPGSGANVLTF. DNA of the CDR3: TGTGCCAGTAGCACGGGAGGGCCGGGCTCTGGGGCCAACGTCCTGACTTTC.

The CDR3: CASSYSYDGGQGLFF. CDR3 bases: TGTGCCAGCAGTTACTCGTACGATGGGGGACAGGGGCTGTTTTTT. The chain couples TRBV6-5 to TRBJ2-2; 9 bases agree with TRBD1. The germline V gene has CDR1 MNHEY and CDR2 SVGAGI. The CDR3 contains 15 residues. Trimming at V came to 0 bases and at J to 13 bases, leaving 9 bases not matched to a gene.

This chain links TRBV20-1 with TRBJ1-1; D call uncertain. The CDR3 totals 11 residues. Trimming took off 2 bases at V and 1 base at J, with 2 bases between the two ends. Per the germline V gene, CDR1 is DFQATT and CDR2 is SNEGSKA (reference sequence). CDR3 in amino acids: CSARQNTEAFF. In DNA form, the CDR3 reads TGCAGTGCTAGACAGAACACTGAAGCTTTCTTT.